The 16 T cell receptor beta chains given below trace back to one sample, sequenced in a study of metastatic and nonmetastatic thyroid tumors. TCRdb re-called the PCR reads via MiXCR. Among 85,000 to 100,000 clones listed, 12% were seen once. No treatment had been given to any patient before thyroid surgery. The sample comprised blood. The receptor set was obtained from a female donor with papillary thyroid cancer or a benign thyroid nodule (not recorded which). Some clones in this sample may be carry-over from other donors' samples.

In its sample, this clone was seen many times. DNA of the CDR3: TGTGCCAGCAGCCATTGGGGCGGGAGTACCTACAATGAGCAGTTCTTC. Translating gives CASSHWGGSTYNEQFF. The chain couples TRBV4-2 to TRBJ2-1; 7 nucleotides line up with TRBD2. From germline, CDR1 is LGHNA and CDR2 YNFKEQ. J gave up 2 bases and V 3 bases, and 7 bases lay outside the gene matches. This CDR3 contains 16 residues.

At least ten counts were recorded for this clone. The chain has TRBV29-1 and TRBJ2-3; 8 bases line up with TRBD1. The CDR3 extends over 15 amino acids. Trimming at V came to 6 bases and at J to 3 bases, leaving 11 bases not matched to a gene. Germline V gives CDR1 SQVTM, CDR2 ANQGSEA. CDR3 in DNA: TGCAGCGTCAGAAAGCAGGGGGCGCAGACAGATACGCAGTATTTT. Translation: CSVRKQGAQTDTQYF.

The chain couples TRBV6-2 or TRBV6-3 to TRBJ1-4, with 8 bases aligning to TRBD1. The V and J ends lost 1 base and 6 bases, in that order; junction bases with no gene match: 1. Germline CDR1 is MNHEY and CDR2 is SVGEGT. The CDR3 loop spans 14 amino acids. CDR3 DNA: TGTGCCAGCAGTTACTTGACAGGGGATGAAAAACTGTTTTTT. This codes for CASSYLTGDEKLFF.

To note about this clone: Mismatch with germline at one junction end may stem from a read error. V gene TRBV12-3 or TRBV12-4 combines with J gene TRBJ2-1; maybe TRBD2 (5 bases). CDR3 length: 18 amino acids. This chain's CDR3 is CASILTLLSGSSYNEQFF. The DNA for the CDR3 is TGTGCCAGCATTTTAACTCTCTTGAGTGGGAGCTCCTACAATGAGCAGTTCTTC.

This clone was counted at least ten times. The CDR3 bases are TGTGCCTGGGGACAGGGGTCCGGGGCCAACGTCCTGACTTTC. It codes for CAWGQGSGANVLTF. V gene TRBV30 combines with J gene TRBJ2-6; 9 nucleotides agree with TRBD1. This CDR3 region has 14 residues. Germline lookup yields CDR1 GTSNPN and CDR2 SVGIG (reference sequence). The V gene end was trimmed by 5 bases and the J gene end by 4 bases; junction bases not matched to a gene: 3. Based on the CDR3 plus reference TRBV30 and TRBJ2-6, the full variable domain is SQTIHQWPATLVQPVGSPLSLECTVEGTSNPNLYWYRQAAGRGLQLLFYSVGIGQISSEVPQNLSASRPQDRQFILSSKKLLLSDSGFYLCAWGQGSGANVLTFGAGSRLTVL.

The rearrangement links TRBV7-9 to TRBJ1-1; D is perhaps TRBD1 (6 bases). The CDR3 loop spans 13 amino acids. Trimming cost V 5 bases and J 1 base, with 8 bases left between them. The germline V gene encodes CDR1 SEHNR and CDR2 FQNEAQ (reference sequence). The CDR3 here is CASSHRENTEAFF. The CDR3 DNA is TGTGCCAGCAGCCACAGGGAGAACACTGAAGCTTTCTTT. The full variable domain, with the rest looked up from reference TRBV7-9 and TRBJ1-1, is DTGVSQNPRHKITKRGQNVTFRCDPISEHNRLYWYRQTLGQGPEFLTYFQNEAQLEKSRLLSDRFSAERPKGSFSTLEIQRTEQGDSAMYLCASSHRENTEAFFGQGTRLTVV.

This clone was counted ten times or more. This sequence joins TRBV6-1 and TRBJ1-2, with TRBD1 as a possible D gene (5 bases). The germline CDR1 and CDR2 sequences are MNHNS and SASEGT. The CDR3 has 12 residues. With 7 bases removed from V and 8 bases from J, the gap between germline ends came to 14 bases. The chain's CDR3 is CASNKQERGYTF. In nucleotides, the CDR3 is TGTGCCAGCAATAAACAGGAGAGGGGCTACACCTTC.

This clone was detected ten times or more. The chain recombines TRBV7-3 with TRBJ1-6; D remains unclear. Germline V gene sequence: CDR1 SGHTA, CDR2 FQGTGA. The ends were cut back, 0 bases at V and 10 bases at J, with 7 bases in the middle. This CDR3 has 13 amino acids. CDR3 in amino acids: CASSLTTDSPLHF. The CDR3 region has the DNA TGTGCCAGCAGCTTAACAACGGACTCACCCCTCCACTTT.

This clone has only a few counts. Other DNA sequences in this sample translate to the same CDR3. V gene TRBV18 combines with J gene TRBJ2-5; weak D call: TRBD1 (5 bases). CDR3 length equals 13 residues. The V and J ends lost 2 bases and 5 bases respectively, with 9 bases between them. The germline gives CDR1 KGHSH, CDR2 LQKENI. The DNA for the CDR3 is TGTGCCAGCTCACCAAGGGGTGGCGAGACCCAGTACTTC. This sequence encodes CASSPRGGETQYF.

As for this clone: Possible read error: a much larger clone is one base away. The V and J genes are TRBV9 and TRBJ1-1; D might be TRBD1 (6 bases). The CDR3 covers 15 residues. Trimming removed 0 bases at V and 4 bases at J, with 13 bases between. Germline CDR1 reads SGDLS; CDR2 reads YYNGEE. The CDR3 region has the DNA TGTGCCAGCAGCGTAGGTAAAGGGGGGGTCACTGAAGCTTTCTTT. It specifies CASSVGKGGVTEAFF. Combining the CDR3 with reference TRBV9 and TRBJ1-1 gives the whole variable domain DSGVTQTPKHLITATGQRVTLRCSPRSGDLSVYWYQQSLDQGLQFLIQYYNGEERAKGNILERFSAQQFPDLHSELNLSSLELGDSALYFCASSVGKGGVTEAFFGQGTRLTVV.

This clone was seen at least ten times. The chain joins TRBV4-2 to TRBJ2-1, with D hard to call. Germline values: CDR1 LGHNA, CDR2 YNFKEQ. CDR3 size: 17 residues. The V end was cut by 0 bases, the J end by 6 bases, with 18 bases between. CDR3 nucleotide sequence: TGTGCCAGCAGCCAAGATCAGCGTCTAGGGTTCTTCAATGAGCAGTTCTTC. It codes for CASSQDQRLGFFNEQFF.

This clone showed up many times. The rearrangement joins TRBV29-1 to TRBJ2-1; TRBD2 aligns across 7 bases. V was pared by 5 bases and J by 12 bases, with 13 bases of the junction left unmatched. Germline CDR1 and CDR2: SQVTM and ANQGSEA. This CDR3 spans 13 amino acids. CDR3 sequence: CSVTREWDGGQFF. DNA of the CDR3: TGCAGCGTTACGCGGGAGTGGGATGGGGGGCAGTTCTTC.

This clone was seen many times. The V and J genes are TRBV19 and TRBJ2-5, with 9 bases that match TRBD2. Trimming cost V 6 bases and J 5 bases; bases outside gene matches: 7. The CDR3 totals 14 residues. Germline V gene lookup returns CDR1 LNHDA and CDR2 SQIVND (reference sequence). CDR3 in DNA: TGTGCCAGTAGAGATAGCGGGAGCAGGGAGACCCAGTACTTC. As protein: CASRDSGSRETQYF.

As to this clone: A much larger clone lies one base from this, so it may be a read error. The chain joins TRBV14 to TRBJ1-2, with a weak D call TRBD1 (5 bases). The CDR3 consists of 12 residues. The germline V gene encodes CDR1 SGHDN and CDR2 FVKESK. The CDR3 DNA sequence: TGTGTCAGCAGCCAAGATCGGGGCCGCTACACCTTC. It is translated as CVSSQDRGRYTF. Complete variable domain (other parts from reference TRBV14 and TRBJ1-2): EAGVTQFPSHSVIEKGQTVTLRCDPISGHDNLYWYRRVMGKEIKFLLHFVKESKQDESGMPNNRFLAERTGGTYSTLKVQPAELEDSGVYFCVSSQDRGRYTFGSGTRLTVV.

As concerns this clone: No DNA is shown, since the ends of the CDR3 on it are uncertain; the CDR3 is the one TCRdb lists. The rearrangement joins TRBV28 to TRBJ1-5; TRBD1 was called by the table and not checked on the DNA. The CDR3 sequence runs 18 residues, both termini included. The germline CDR1 and CDR2 sequences are MDHEN and SYDVKM. CDR3 sequence: CASSPPFGQGAGNQTKHF.

This clone has ten or more counts. The rearrangement uses TRBV20-1 and TRBJ2-6; D remains unclear. Germline loops: CDR1 DFQATT, CDR2 SNEGSKA (reference sequence). The CDR3 length is 13 residues. Trimming cost V 7 bases and J 0 bases, with 7 bases left between them. The CDR3 region is CSVRASGANVLTF. CDR3 sequence (DNA): TGCAGTGTTAGGGCCTCTGGGGCCAACGTCCTGACTTTC.